This is a list of T cell receptor beta chains from one sample in a study of blood T cell repertoires in COVID-19. TCRdb's table, derived via immunoSEQ multiplex PCR, lists solely in-frame clones and lacks some. The sample holds about 70,000 clones, 70% to 90% seen once. Material: peripheral blood. Receptor source: a human donor in a cohort sampled during active COVID-19. Each CDR3 is given with its conserved first and last residue. A D gene is named only where the DNA matches it firmly. Not every row has a clone size; where given, it reads once, few, many or a size class.

clone size,V gene,CDR3 length,D gene,J gene,CDR3 protein,CDR3 DNA
.,TRBV7-9,16,TRBD2,TRBJ2-7,CASSLSSGRGAYEQYF,TGTGCCAGCAGCTTAAGTAGCGGGAGGGGGGCCTACGAGCAGTACTTC
.,TRBV2,15,.,TRBJ1-2,CASSESRQAPYGYTF,TGTGCCAGCAGTGAGTCCCGACAGGCACCCTATGGCTACACCTTC
.,TRBV19,15,TRBD1,TRBJ2-1,CASSIAPGGIYEQFF,TGTGCCAGTAGTATAGCCCCAGGGGGCATATATGAGCAGTTCTTC
.,TRBV11-2,14,.,TRBJ1-1,CASTPGHLNTEAFF,TGTGCCAGCACCCCGGGACACCTGAACACTGAAGCTTTCTTT
few,TRBV7-2,14,.,TRBJ1-1,CASRERAAPTEAFF,TGTGCCAGCCGAGAGCGGGCAGCACCCACTGAAGCTTTCTTT
.,TRBV6-6,14,.,TRBJ2-2,CASSDTGNTGELFF,TGTGCCAGCAGTGATACAGGAAACACCGGGGAGCTGTTTTTT
few,TRBV7-9,12,.,TRBJ1-1,CASSLDSPEAFF,TGTGCCAGCAGCTTAGACAGCCCTGAAGCTTTCTTT
.,TRBV6-1,16,TRBD2,TRBJ2-1,CASSEKGLAGGREQFF,TGTGCCAGCAGTGAAAAGGGTTTAGCGGGAGGGCGTGAGCAGTTCTTC
.,TRBV6-6,14,.,TRBJ1-5,CASSYPDRNQPQHF,TGTGCCAGCAGTTACCCCGACAGGAATCAGCCCCAGCATTTT
.,TRBV6-5,13,TRBD2,TRBJ2-1,CASTGGSYNEQFF,TGTGCCAGCACCGGCGGGAGTTACAATGAGCAGTTCTTC
.,TRBV3-1/TRBV3-2,13,.,TRBJ2-2,CASSQGYGGELFF,TGTGCCAGCAGCCAAGGGTACGGCGGGGAGCTGTTTTTT
.,TRBV10-3,16,TRBD1,TRBJ1-2,CAISESTGDQRYGYTF,TGTGCCATCAGTGAGTCGACAGGGGATCAGCGCTATGGCTACACCTTC
.,TRBV18,15,.,TRBJ2-7,CASSPPGTSYYEQYF,TGTGCCAGCTCACCACCGGGGACTTCTTACTACGAGCAGTACTTC
.,TRBV7-2,14,.,TRBJ1-2,CASSLQGADYGYTF,TGTGCCAGCAGCTTACAAGGGGCGGACTATGGCTACACCTTC
.,TRBV7-9,17,.,TRBJ2-5,CASSLGSAGWVQETQYF,TGTGCCAGCAGCTTAGGCTCTGCGGGATGGGTCCAAGAGACCCAGTACTTC
.,TRBV6-6,15,TRBD1,TRBJ2-7,CASAKVRDRVYEQYF,TGTGCCAGCGCTAAAGTCCGGGACAGAGTGTACGAGCAGTACTTC
.,TRBV7-9,17,.,TRBJ2-1,CASSLGQGTAGATEQFF,TGTGCCAGCAGCTTGGGACAGGGCACAGCGGGAGCAACTGAGCAGTTCTTC
.,TRBV13,13,.,TRBJ1-2,CASSSGGAVGYTF,TGTGCCAGCAGCTCGGGGGGCGCGGTTGGCTACACCTTC
.,TRBV7-3,17,TRBD2,TRBJ2-1,CASSLMGLAGVYNEQFF,TGTGCCAGCAGCTTAATGGGACTAGCGGGAGTGTACAATGAGCAGTTCTTC
.,TRBV28,15,.,TRBJ1-4,CASSDGQAGTEKLFF,TGTGCCAGCAGTGATGGACAAGCTGGTACTGAAAAACTGTTTTTT
.,TRBV10-3,15,.,TRBJ1-4,CAISEEARLGEKLFF,TGTGCCATCAGTGAAGAAGCGAGGTTGGGTGAAAAACTGTTTTTT
.,TRBV3-1/TRBV3-2,16,TRBD2,TRBJ2-1,CASSPQGLAAYNEQFF,TGTGCCAGCAGCCCCCAAGGGCTAGCGGCCTACAATGAGCAGTTCTTC
.,TRBV3-1/TRBV3-2,18,TRBD2,TRBJ2-2,CASSQGGGSGSYTGELFF,TGTGCCAGCAGCCAAGGTGGGGGTAGCGGGAGCTATACCGGGGAGCTGTTTTTT
.,TRBV12-5,21,TRBD2,TRBJ2-2,CASGLEPRDYRFRENTGELFF,TGTGCTAGTGGTTTGGAGCCCAGGGACTATCGATTCCGGGAGAACACCGGGGAGCTGTTTTTT
.,TRBV24-1,16,TRBD1,TRBJ2-3,CATSDSGTANTDTQYF,TGTGCCACCAGTGATTCCGGGACAGCTAATACAGATACGCAGTATTTT
.,TRBV2,16,.,TRBJ2-3,CASNPWAGLRTDTQYF,TGTGCCAGCAACCCTTGGGCGGGCCTTCGCACAGATACGCAGTATTTT
.,TRBV20-1,12,.,TRBJ2-7,CSASGRIYEQYF,TGCAGTGCTAGTGGGAGAATCTACGAGCAGTACTTC
.,TRBV6-5,15,.,TRBJ1-4,CASRRTGVTNEKLFF,TGTGCCAGCAGGAGGACTGGGGTAACTAATGAAAAACTGTTTTTT
.,TRBV5-1,14,.,TRBJ1-2,CASHAGGSVYGYTF,TGCGCCAGCCACGCCGGGGGATCGGTCTATGGCTACACCTTC
.,TRBV10-3,14,.,TRBJ2-3,CAISAGGAPDTQYF,TGTGCCATCAGTGCGGGCGGGGCGCCAGATACGCAGTATTTT
once,TRBV9,16,TRBD1,TRBJ1-5,CASSVKDRGSDQPQHF,TGTGCCAGCAGCGTAAAGGACAGGGGGAGTGATCAGCCCCAGCATTTT
.,TRBV5-6,14,TRBD1,TRBJ2-7,CASSSRTGSYEQYF,TGTGCCAGCAGCTCACGGACAGGGTCCTACGAGCAGTACTTC
.,TRBV5-1,17,TRBD1,TRBJ1-2,CASSSTQGHDDNYGYTF,TGCGCCAGCAGCTCTACACAGGGGCACGACGATAACTATGGCTACACCTTC
.,TRBV9,12,.,TRBJ2-3,CASSVVRDTQYF,TGTGCCAGCAGCGTAGTGAGAGATACGCAGTATTTT
.,TRBV12-3/TRBV12-4,13,.,TRBJ1-2,CASSSPRRVGYTF,TGTGCCAGCAGTTCCCCCCGGAGGGTGGGCTACACCTTC
.,TRBV3-1/TRBV3-2,17,TRBD1,TRBJ1-5,CASSQGTGRIGNQPQHF,TGTGCCAGCAGCCAAGGGACAGGTAGGATTGGCAATCAGCCCCAGCATTTT
.,TRBV12-3/TRBV12-4,13,TRBD1,TRBJ2-5,CASTGDSRETQYF,TGTGCCAGCACTGGGGACAGTCGGGAGACCCAGTACTTC